The 16 T cell receptor beta chains reported below all come from one sample, sequenced in a study of early T cells in non-severe SARS-CoV-2 infection. TCRdb fed the 5' RACE reads into MiXCR, producing one record per CDR3 protein. The repertoire holds under 85,000 distinct CDR3 sequences, with 13% as singletons. The sample comprised whole blood. The receptors were sampled from an adult who was a healthcare worker with PCR-confirmed SARS-CoV-2 infection or an uninfected control (not recorded which).

This clonotype has only a few counts. The CDR3 here is CAISLTSVSTDTQYF. The CDR3 bases are TGTGCCATCAGTTTGACTAGCGTGAGCACAGATACGCAGTATTTT. The V and J genes are TRBV10-3 and TRBJ2-3; 8 bases agree with TRBD2. In germline, CDR1 is ENHRY, CDR2 SYGVKD. V dropped 5 bases and J dropped 0; count of bases not matched to a gene: 4. The CDR3 is 15 amino acids.

This clonotype was seen repeatedly, ten times or more. This rearrangement joins TRBV29-1 to TRBJ2-1, with unresolved D. CDR3 length: 15 amino acids. Trimming left V 1 base short and J 8 bases short, with 18 bases between. In germline, CDR1 is SQVTM, CDR2 ANQGSEA. CDR3 sequence: CSVEARIQFLYEQFF. The DNA of the CDR3 is TGCAGCGTTGAAGCAAGGATCCAGTTCCTCTATGAGCAGTTCTTC.

This clonotype showed up many times. J is TRBJ2-3 and V is TRBV20-1; D unclear. The CDR3 runs to 15 residues. Trimming removed 0 bases at V and 1 base at J, with 11 bases between. Germline values: CDR1 DFQATT, CDR2 SNEGSKA (reference sequence). CDR3 region: CSARDPRSGTDTQYF. Here the CDR3 DNA reads TGCAGTGCTAGAGACCCCCGGTCGGGCACAGATACGCAGTATTTT.

The rearrangement uses TRBV12-3 or TRBV12-4 and TRBJ2-7; D is undetermined. Trimming cost V 5 bases and J 0 bases, with 8 bases left between them. The CDR3 sequence is 13 residues long. The CDR3 region has the DNA TGTGCCAGCAGTACCGAGCGCTCCTACGAGCAGTACTTC. This gives the protein CASSTERSYEQYF.

The V and J genes are TRBV20-1 and TRBJ1-5; D unclear. Germline values: CDR1 DFQATT, CDR2 SNEGSKA (reference sequence). Trimming took 2 bases from V and 5 from J, leaving 13 bases between them. The CDR3 runs to 14 residues. As DNA, the CDR3 is TGCAGTGCTAGACCTGGGGAGGGCGATCAGCCCCAGCATTTT. Protein product: CSARPGEGDQPQHF.

This clonotype has more than one count but fewer than ten. The chain carries TRBV29-1 and TRBJ2-7; the match to TRBD2 covers 9 bases. The CDR3 extends over 14 amino acids. Germline V gene data show CDR1 as SQVTM and CDR2 as ANQGSEA. Trimming removed 1 base from V and 4 bases from J; junction bases left unmatched: 5. CDR3 sequence (DNA): TGCAGCGTTGAAGGGTTTAGCGGGGGTTACGAGCAGTACTTC. Its translation is CSVEGFSGGYEQYF.

This clonotype was observed a handful of times. CDR3 sequence (DNA): TGTGCCAGCAGCGTAGCTACGTCCAGCTCTGGAAACACCATATATTTT. The encoded protein is CASSVATSSSGNTIYF. The chain employs TRBV9 and TRBJ1-3; no firm D call. This CDR3 region has 16 residues. CDR1 and CDR2 from the germline V gene are SGDLS and YYNGEE. Deletions cut 0 bases from V and 0 bases from J, with 10 bases between. Full variable domain (rest looked up from reference TRBV9 and TRBJ1-3): DSGVTQTPKHLITATGQRVTLRCSPRSGDLSVYWYQQSLDQGLQFLIQYYNGEERAKGNILERFSAQQFPDLHSELNLSSLELGDSALYFCASSVATSSSGNTIYFGEGSWLTVV.

This clonotype was detected only a few times. The chain employs TRBV7-6 and TRBJ1-4, with D uncertain. CDR3 length: 15 residues. The ends were cut back, 1 base at V and 4 bases at J, with 10 bases in the middle. In germline, CDR1 is SGHVS, CDR2 FNYEAQ. Here the CDR3 reads CASSLVGFGNEKLFF. The CDR3 nucleotides are TGTGCCAGCAGCTTAGTAGGGTTTGGTAATGAAAAACTGTTTTTT.

The chain links TRBV29-1 to TRBJ2-1, with D possibly matching TRBD2 (6 bases). The V end lost 0 bases, the J end lost 8 bases, and 14 bases lay between the germline ends. The germline gives CDR1 SQVTM, CDR2 ANQGSEA. The CDR3 has 14 residues. CDR3 loop: CSVEEILAADEQFF. CDR3 DNA: TGCAGCGTTGAAGAAATACTAGCTGCCGATGAGCAGTTCTTC.

This clonotype was detected only a few times. This chain uses TRBV7-9 with TRBJ1-2; 8 bases agree with TRBD1. CDR3 size: 15 residues. V lost 1 base and J lost 3; bases outside the gene matches: 4. The germline V gene encodes CDR1 SEHNR and CDR2 FQNEAQ (reference sequence). CDR3 sequence (DNA): TGTGCCAGCAGCTTAGGCGGACAGGGCTACTATGGCTACACCTTC. Translation: CASSLGGQGYYGYTF.

Ten or more counts support this clonotype. The V call is TRBV7-3, the J call TRBJ1-1; unclear D gene. Trimming removed 2 bases from V and 3 bases from J, with 10 bases in between. The CDR3 has 14 residues. Germline CDR1 is SGHTA and CDR2 is FQGTGA. CDR3 sequence: CASSLLGRDTEAFF. CDR3 in DNA: TGTGCCAGCAGCTTATTAGGGAGGGACACTGAAGCTTTCTTT.

In its sample, this clonotype was seen many times. The CDR3 reads CASSQASLLRGGTDTQYF. DNA for the CDR3: TGTGCCAGCAGCCAAGCCTCCCTTCTGCGGGGGGGCACAGATACGCAGTATTTT. J is TRBJ2-3 and V is TRBV3-1; the match to TRBD2 covers 8 bases. Germline CDR1 and CDR2: LGHDT and YNNKEL (reference sequence). V was pared by 1 base and J by 1 base, with 10 bases of the junction left unmatched. The CDR3 covers 18 residues.

This clonotype was found a few times. The V and J genes are TRBV6-2 or TRBV6-3 and TRBJ2-1; D might be TRBD1 or TRBD2, each matching 6 bases. The V end lost 8 bases, the J end lost 3 bases, and 14 bases lay between the germline ends. Germline CDR1 and CDR2: MNHEY and SVGEGT. The CDR3 has 14 residues. CDR3 DNA: TGTGCCAGCTTGAGGGGGGAGTACTACAATGAGCAGTTCTTC. It specifies CASLRGEYYNEQFF.

The J gene is TRBJ2-1, the V gene TRBV7-6; 12 bases map to TRBD2. The CDR3 runs to 17 residues. In germline, CDR1 is SGHVS, CDR2 FNYEAQ. The junction had 11 bases not matched to a gene; V was cut back by 4 bases and J by 7 bases. In DNA, the CDR3 is TGTGCCAGCAGCTATCAACTGACTAGCGGGAGTTCAAATGAGCAGTTCTTC. Its translation is CASSYQLTSGSSNEQFF.

This clonotype was seen many times. The chain couples TRBV6-2 or TRBV6-3 to TRBJ2-3; D unresolved. This CDR3 spans 12 amino acids. Trimming stripped 2 bases from V and 12 bases from J, with 12 bases between. CDR1 is MNHEY and CDR2 is SVGEGT in the germline V gene. Here the CDR3 reads CASSYGDTDQYF. The CDR3 nucleotides are TGTGCCAGCAGTTACGGAGACACGGACCAGTATTTT.

This clonotype was found many times. A read error may produce the germline difference seen at one junction end. For the CDR3, the DNA is TGTGCCAGCAGCGTTACGGGGGCGAAGACCGGGGAGCTGTTTTTT. Translating gives CASSVTGAKTGELFF. The rearrangement uses TRBV11-2 and TRBJ2-2; the D call may be TRBD1 or TRBD2 (6 bases each). Germline assignment: CDR1 SGHAT and CDR2 FQNNGV. The CDR3 has 15 amino acids.